The clone carrying this T cell receptor (beta chain) is classed as medium-sized. Its specificity is not known. The data were obtained in a study of graft-versus-host responses after intestinal transplantation. The overall study: Among the recipients, transplants were multivisceral, liver-intestinal, or isolated intestinal. Study-level points and caveats: Allograft graft-versus-host to host-versus-graft clonal ratios ran high in patients with graft-donor T cell macrochimerism.

CDR1 SGHKS and CDR2 YYEKEE come from the germline V gene (reference sequence). CDR3 length: 14 amino acids. Deletions cut 5 bases from V and 6 bases from J, with 15 bases between. TCRdb keeps only in-frame clones here, not all; method: immunoSEQ multiplex PCR. The sample contains 70,000 to 95,000 clones, 85% to 95% of which appear only once. This receptor was obtained from a human donor who was the organ donor for an intestinal transplant. V gene TRBV5-5 combines with J gene TRBJ1-5; D is perhaps TRBD1 (6 bases). The specimen comprised unstimulated CD8+ T cells sorted from spleen or lymph node cells, sampled before transplant. The CDR3 DNA reads TGTGCCAGCAGTCAGGGGTGGAACGGTCAGCCCCAGCATTTT. This sequence encodes CASSQGWNGQPQHF.